This T cell receptor beta chain emerged from a study of neurological immune-mediated disorders. The study, taken as a whole, reports: The greatest TCR clonal expansion appeared in HTLV-1-associated myelopathy and the smallest, falling below healthy controls, in multiple sclerosis. When the repertoires were grouped phylogenetically, those of 18 of the 34 multiple sclerosis patients came together in a single cluster of related CDR3 sequences, which points to a possible repertoire-level signature.

Ten or more counts support this clonotype. Its antigen is unknown. From germline, CDR1 is MNHNS and CDR2 SASEGT. This CDR3 is 14 amino acids long. V was shortened by 11 bases and J by 2 bases, with 18 bases between the two germline ends. Sequencing of 15-18 subjects in each run yielded over 180 million TCR-beta sequences. TCRdb passed the 5' RACE reads through MiXCR, listing each CDR3 protein once. In the table there are roughly 62,000 distinct CDR3 sequences, 4% to 6% of which are singletons. The chain joins TRBV6-1 to TRBJ2-5, with D unclear. The sequence came from a woman aged 50 to 65 with multiple sclerosis. Source material: PBMCs. CDR3 DNA: TGTGCCTCCGGGTACGAATCGTCGCAAGAGACCCAGTACTTC. This sequence encodes CASGYESSQETQYF.